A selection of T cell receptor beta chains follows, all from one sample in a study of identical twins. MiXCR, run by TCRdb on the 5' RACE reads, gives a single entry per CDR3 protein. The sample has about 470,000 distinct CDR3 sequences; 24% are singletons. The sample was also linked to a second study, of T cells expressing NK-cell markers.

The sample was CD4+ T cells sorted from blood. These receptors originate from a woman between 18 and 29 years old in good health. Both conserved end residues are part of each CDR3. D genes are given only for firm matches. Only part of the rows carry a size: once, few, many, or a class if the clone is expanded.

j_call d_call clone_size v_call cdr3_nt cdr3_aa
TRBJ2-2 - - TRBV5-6 TGTGCCAGCAGCCACCCTTGGTCCGATAACACCGGGGAGCTGTTTTTT CASSHPWSDNTGELFF
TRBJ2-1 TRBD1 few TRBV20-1 TGCAGTACTAGGTGGACAGGGGGTGAGGAGCAGTTCTTC CSTRWTGGEEQFF
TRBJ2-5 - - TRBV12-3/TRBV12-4 TGTGCCAGCAGTTCGCGTAGGGAGACCCAGTACTTC CASSSRRETQYF
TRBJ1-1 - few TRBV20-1 TGCAGTGCTAGATTCTATGCTGAAGCTTTCTTT CSARFYAEAFF
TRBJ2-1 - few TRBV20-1 TGCAGTGCTAGGAGAGGGCCCACCTACAATGAGCAGTTCTTC CSARRGPTYNEQFF
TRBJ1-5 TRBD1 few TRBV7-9 TGTGCCAGCACACAGGGGAGTCAGCCCCAGCATTTT CASTQGSQPQHF
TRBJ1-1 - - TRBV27 TGTGCCAGCAGTTTCCACAGTGCGGGCACTGAAGCTTTCTTT CASSFHSAGTEAFF
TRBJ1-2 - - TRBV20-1 TGCAGTGCTAGAGTTGTAGGTCCGGCGGGCTACACCTTC CSARVVGPAGYTF
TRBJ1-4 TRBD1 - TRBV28 TGTGCCAGCAGTGTCCCGACAGGGGAAAAACTGTTTTTT CASSVPTGEKLFF
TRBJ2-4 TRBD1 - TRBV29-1 TGCAGCGCCGGCAGGGACAGGGGAAACATTCAGTACTTC CSAGRDRGNIQYF
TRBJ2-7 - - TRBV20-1 TGCAGTGCGGCAGTCCCGGGCACCTACGAGCAGTACTTC CSAAVPGTYEQYF
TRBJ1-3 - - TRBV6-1 TGTGCCAGCAGGGAGGTGGCTGGAAACACCATATATTTT CASREVAGNTIYF
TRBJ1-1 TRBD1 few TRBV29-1 TGCAGCGTTGAAGGAGACAGGGAATCTATGAACACTGAAGCTTTCTTT CSVEGDRESMNTEAFF
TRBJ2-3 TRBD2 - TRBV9 TGTGCCAGCAGCGCCCGAGCGGGAGGAGCAGATACGCAGTATTTT CASSARAGGADTQYF
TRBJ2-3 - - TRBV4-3 TGCGCCAGCACCCTGGACGATAACACAGATACGCAGTATTTT CASTLDDNTDTQYF